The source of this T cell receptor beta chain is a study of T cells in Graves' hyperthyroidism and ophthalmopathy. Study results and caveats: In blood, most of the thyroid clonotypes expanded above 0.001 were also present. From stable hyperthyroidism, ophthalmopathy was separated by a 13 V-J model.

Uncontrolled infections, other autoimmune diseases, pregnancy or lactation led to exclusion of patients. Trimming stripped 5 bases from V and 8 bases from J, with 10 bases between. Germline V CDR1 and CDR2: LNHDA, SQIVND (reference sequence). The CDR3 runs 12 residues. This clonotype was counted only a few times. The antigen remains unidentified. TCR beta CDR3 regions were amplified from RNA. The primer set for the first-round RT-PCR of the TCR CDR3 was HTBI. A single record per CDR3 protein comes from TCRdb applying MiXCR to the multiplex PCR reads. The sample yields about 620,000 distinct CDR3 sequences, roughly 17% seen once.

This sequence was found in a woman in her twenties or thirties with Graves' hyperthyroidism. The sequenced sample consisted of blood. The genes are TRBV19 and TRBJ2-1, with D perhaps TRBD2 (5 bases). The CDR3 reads CASSVLADEQFF. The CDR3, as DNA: TGTGCCAGTAGTGTTCTAGCCGATGAGCAGTTCTTC.